The clone carrying this TCR beta chain was observed a single time. The trim removed 6 bases at V and 5 bases at J, leaving 6 bases unmatched. CDR3 length equals 15 residues. Germline CDR1 is MNHEY and CDR2 is SVGAGI. The data were taken from a study of blood T cell repertoires in COVID-19. Study overall: Italy, Spain and the United States were the sources of the convalescent and acute COVID-19 samples. From T cells, B-cell-depleted T cells, or PBMCs came the material, which was cDNA or gDNA.

Original data processing: The assay estimated nucleated cells by amplifying reference gene primers. Profiling relied on immunoSEQ multiplex PCR, and the TCRdb table lists in-frame clones only, not all of them. The DNA gave D and trimming, while V, J and clone size come from that table. This table has 97,000 or so clones, 84% appearing once. The source of this sequence is a man in his forties with active or convalescent COVID-19. The material sequenced was peripheral blood. This rearrangement joins TRBV6-5 to TRBJ1-4, with 10 bases fitting TRBD1. CDR3 protein: CASSDGTGENEKLFF. In nucleotides, the CDR3 is TGTGCCAGCAGCGATGGGACAGGGGAGAATGAAAAACTGTTTTTT.